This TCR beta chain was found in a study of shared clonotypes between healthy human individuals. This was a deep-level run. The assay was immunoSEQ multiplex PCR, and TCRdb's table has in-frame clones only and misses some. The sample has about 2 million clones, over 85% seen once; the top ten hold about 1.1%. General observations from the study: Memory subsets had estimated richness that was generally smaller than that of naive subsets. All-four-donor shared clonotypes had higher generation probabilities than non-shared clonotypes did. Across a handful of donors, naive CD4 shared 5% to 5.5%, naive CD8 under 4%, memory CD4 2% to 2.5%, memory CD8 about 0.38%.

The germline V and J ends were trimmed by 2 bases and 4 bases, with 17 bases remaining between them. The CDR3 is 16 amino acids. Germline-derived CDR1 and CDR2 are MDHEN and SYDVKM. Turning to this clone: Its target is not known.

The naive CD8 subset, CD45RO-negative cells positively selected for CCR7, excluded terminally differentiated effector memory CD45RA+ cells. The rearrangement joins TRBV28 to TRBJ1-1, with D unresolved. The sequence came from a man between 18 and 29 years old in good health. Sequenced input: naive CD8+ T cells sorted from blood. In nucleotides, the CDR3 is TGTGCCAGCAGTTTAAAGTCTAGGGCAGATTCCACTGAAGCTTTCTTT. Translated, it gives CASSLKSRADSTEAFF.